This T cell receptor beta chain was sequenced during a study of T-cell memory formation after mild COVID-19. TCRdb redid the calling of the 5' RACE reads with MiXCR, one entry per CDR3 protein. Of approximately 300,000 distinct CDR3 sequences in the sample, 7.5% to 9.5% are singletons; the top ten hold 20% to 25%. The V gene lost 8 bases and the J gene lost 4 bases, with 11 bases spanning the gap. The germline V gene has CDR1 MNHNY and CDR2 SVGAGI (reference sequence). This CDR3 has 12 residues. The source material was PBMCs or a T cell subset sorted from them (not recorded which). The receptor was derived from a man between 18 and 35 years old who had mild COVID-19 (a few samples of this study predate the infection). Cell type and time point are not known. V usage is TRBV6-6 and J usage is TRBJ1-2; the D is unclear. CDR3 protein: CASGRKGYGYTF. In nucleotides, the CDR3 is TGTGCCAGCGGACGGAAGGGCTATGGCTACACCTTC.